The 19 T cell receptor beta chains below come from one sample, sequenced in a study of T-cell memory formation after mild COVID-19. TCRdb recomputed calls from the 5' RACE reads with MiXCR, one row per CDR3 protein. The data hold around 340,000 distinct CDR3 sequences, with 13% to 15% observed a single time. The sequenced sample consisted of PBMCs or a T cell subset sorted from them (not recorded which). The receptors stem from a man in his late teens or twenties who had mild COVID-19 (a few samples of this study predate the infection). Cell type and time point are not known.

The rearrangement links TRBV10-3 to TRBJ1-2; D gene ambiguous. V was pared by 6 bases and J by 8 bases, with 13 bases between. Germline CDR1 is ENHRY and CDR2 is SYGVKD. This CDR3 has 12 amino acids. CDR3 in amino acids: CAISPKDGGYTF. CDR3 bases: TGTGCCATCAGCCCGAAGGACGGAGGCTACACCTTC.

This clonotype was seen a handful of times. CDR3 amino acids: CASSTTGLAEGEQFF. In DNA, the CDR3 is TGCGCCAGCAGCACGACGGGACTAGCGGAAGGTGAGCAGTTCTTC. The chain uses TRBV5-1 and TRBJ2-1; 11 positions agree with TRBD2. CDR1 SGHRS and CDR2 YFSETQ come from the germline V gene. V lost 4 bases, J lost 9 bases, and 9 bases stayed unmatched. The CDR3 contains 15 residues.

This clonotype was picked up a small number of times. This chain joins TRBV27 and TRBJ1-2, with 7 nucleotides matching TRBD1. The CDR3 consists of 17 residues. Germline V gene sequence: CDR1 MNHEY, CDR2 SMNVEV (reference sequence). The V gene end was trimmed by 0 bases and the J gene end by 7 bases; junction bases not matched to a gene: 14. The CDR3 is CASSLSGSDRVGIGYTF. The CDR3 coding sequence is TGTGCCAGCAGTTTATCGGGTAGTGACAGGGTGGGAATTGGCTACACCTTC.

V and J are TRBV19 and TRBJ1-1, with a weak D call TRBD1 (5 bases). Trimming took off 7 bases at V and 4 bases at J, with 22 bases between the two ends. From germline, CDR1 is LNHDA and CDR2 SQIVND (reference sequence). The CDR3 covers 16 residues. CDR3 region: CASTTIHVGGVTEAFF. The CDR3 DNA sequence: TGTGCCAGTACCACGATCCACGTGGGGGGGGTCACTGAAGCTTTCTTT.

By sample fraction, this clonotype is medium-sized. The chain couples TRBV4-3 to TRBJ2-6; 9 nucleotides match TRBD2. The CDR3 has 16 amino acids. Trimming took 3 bases from V and 1 from J; bases not matched to a gene: 1. Germline V gene lookup returns CDR1 LGHNA and CDR2 YSLEER. CDR3 amino acids: CASSQTSGSGANVLTF. As DNA, the CDR3 is TGCGCCAGCAGCCAGACTAGCGGTTCTGGGGCCAACGTCCTGACTTTC.

The rearrangement joins TRBV12-3 or TRBV12-4 to TRBJ2-1; D possibly corresponds to TRBD2 (6 bases). V was pared by 2 bases and J by 13 bases, with 12 bases between. The CDR3 contains 12 residues. The DNA for the CDR3 is TGTGCCAGCAGTTTAAACGGCGGGGCCCAGTTCTTC. Amino acids: CASSLNGGAQFF.

The chain uses TRBV10-2 and TRBJ2-7; perhaps TRBD2 as D (5 bases). This CDR3 has 14 amino acids. Germline CDR1 WSHSY, CDR2 SAAADI. V was clipped by 7 bases and J by 0 bases, with 13 bases between them. CDR3 coding DNA: TGCGCCAGCAAGAGGGAGACTGTCTCCTACGAGCAGTACTTC. This sequence encodes CASKRETVSYEQYF.

This clonotype was counted a few times. Relative to the germline gene, one junction end is altered; a read error may explain this. V gene TRBV7-9 combines with J gene TRBJ2-5; D call uncertain. CDR3 length: 14 amino acids. Germline-derived CDR1 and CDR2 are SEHNR and FQNEAQ (reference sequence). Written as DNA, the CDR3 is TGTGCCAGCAGCTTAGACGGCCACCAAGGGACCCAGTACTTC. It translates to CASSLDGHQGTQYF.

This clonotype showed up just a few times. The chain joins TRBV4-1 to TRBJ2-1; a possible D gene is TRBD2 (6 bases). The CDR3 sequence is 12 residues long. Germline V lookup: CDR1 MGHRA, CDR2 YSYEKL. Between the trimmed V and J ends, which lost 4 bases and 9 bases, there was a span of 10 bases. Written as DNA, the CDR3 is TGCGCCAGCAGCCTGGAGGGCCTTGAGCAGTTCTTC. Protein product: CASSLEGLEQFF.

This clonotype was counted at least ten times. This chain joins TRBV20-1 and TRBJ2-7; D tentatively reads TRBD1 or TRBD2 (6 bases each). From germline, CDR1 is DFQATT and CDR2 SNEGSKA (reference sequence). The CDR3 is 13 residues long. V lost 0 bases and J 7 bases, leaving 13 bases between the germline ends. The CDR3 sequence: CSARDRGPNEQYF. The CDR3, as DNA: TGCAGTGCTAGAGATCGGGGGCCGAATGAGCAGTACTTC.

Comments on this clonotype: One junction end does not reproduce the germline sequence, and a read error may be involved. This chain connects TRBV28 to TRBJ1-1; D possibly corresponds to TRBD1 (6 bases). There are 15 residues in the CDR3. CDR1 and CDR2 from the germline V gene are MDHEN and SYDVKM. CDR3 protein: CDSSLGTSMNTEAFF. As DNA, the CDR3 is TGTGACAGCAGTTTAGGGACATCAATGAACACTGAAGCTTTCTTT.

The chain recombines TRBV7-9 with TRBJ2-3; TRBD1 aligns across 7 bases. Per germline, CDR1 SEHNR and CDR2 FQNEAQ (reference sequence). The CDR3 extends over 14 amino acids. V shed 6 bases, J shed 4 bases, and the junction held 7 bases outside the gene matches. The CDR3 is CASSRDTGADTQYF. The CDR3 bases are TGTGCCAGCAGTCGAGATACAGGGGCAGATACGCAGTATTTT.

The chain joins TRBV18 to TRBJ2-7; 9 bases fit TRBD2. Trimming at V came to 3 bases and at J to 3 bases, leaving 9 bases not matched to a gene. The CDR3 spans 16 residues. CDR1 and CDR2 (germline): KGHSH, LQKENI. CDR3 nucleotides: TGTGCCAGCTCACCCACCCGGGGTAGCGGGGGCTACGAGCAGTACTTC. Protein product: CASSPTRGSGGYEQYF.

V is TRBV10-1 and J is TRBJ1-2, with 8 bases fitting TRBD1. CDR1 WNHNN and CDR2 SYGVQD come from the germline V gene (reference sequence). There are 13 residues in the CDR3. V lost 6 bases to trimming and J lost 6 bases; unmatched junction nucleotides: 6. The CDR3 DNA sequence: TGCGCCAGCAGCGACAGGGGTTCGGATGGCTACACCTTC. This sequence encodes CASSDRGSDGYTF.

V usage is TRBV7-9 and J usage is TRBJ2-7, with a possible D match to TRBD1 (5 bases). The V end was cut by 2 bases, the J end by 3 bases, with 11 bases between. Germline V gene lookup returns CDR1 SEHNR and CDR2 FQNEAQ (reference sequence). The CDR3 consists of 14 residues. CDR3 in amino acids: CASSLRGSDYEQYF. The CDR3 nucleotides are TGTGCCAGCAGCTTAAGGGGTTCGGACTACGAGCAGTACTTC. Variable domain in full (rest from reference TRBV7-9 and TRBJ2-7): DTGVSQNPRHKITKRGQNVTFRCDPISEHNRLYWYRQTLGQGPEFLTYFQNEAQLEKSRLLSDRFSAERPKGSFSTLEIQRTEQGDSAMYLCASSLRGSDYEQYFGPGTRLTVT.

This chain uses TRBV20-1 with TRBJ2-1, with D perhaps given as TRBD1 or TRBD2 (5 bases each). Germline lookup yields CDR1 DFQATT and CDR2 SNEGSKA (reference sequence). The ends were cut back, 1 base at V and 1 base at J, with 8 bases in the middle. The CDR3 spans 14 residues. The CDR3 sequence: CSARVGVSYNEQFF. CDR3 coding DNA: TGCAGTGCTAGAGTGGGGGTTTCCTACAATGAGCAGTTCTTC.

This clonotype was picked up a small number of times. The V call is TRBV10-3, the J call TRBJ1-5; D ambiguous. CDR1 and CDR2 from the germline V gene are ENHRY and SYGVKD. This CDR3 region has 14 residues. The V gene lost 3 bases and the J gene lost 5 bases, with 11 bases spanning the gap. CDR3 sequence reads: CAISDWQDDQPQHF. The CDR3 region has the DNA TGTGCCATCAGTGATTGGCAGGATGATCAGCCCCAGCATTTT.

This clonotype was seen more than once but under ten times. The J gene is TRBJ2-3, the V gene TRBV28; 8 nucleotides agree with TRBD1. The CDR3 covers 16 residues. Germline CDR1 is MDHEN and CDR2 is SYDVKM. Germline trimming cut 6 bases from V and 2 bases from J; bases unmatched to any gene: 10. CDR3 region: CASSSRPGGFTDTQYF. The CDR3 DNA is TGTGCCAGCAGCTCTCGTCCAGGGGGCTTCACAGATACGCAGTATTTT. Full variable domain (outside the CDR3, taken from reference TRBV28 and TRBJ2-3): DVKVTQSSRYLVKRTGEKVFLECVQDMDHENMFWYRQDPGLGLRLIYFSYDVKMKEKGDIPEGYSVSREKKERFSLILESASTNQTSMYLCASSSRPGGFTDTQYFGPGTRLTVL.

This clonotype was counted between two and nine times. This chain connects TRBV7-2 to TRBJ2-2, with D uncertain. Trimming stripped 4 bases from V and 7 bases from J, with 16 bases between. Germline-derived CDR1 and CDR2 are SGHTA and FQGNSA. The CDR3 contains 15 residues. The CDR3, as DNA: TGTGCCAGCAGCTACGGCCCGACCTGGGGCGGGGAGCTGTTTTTT. Translating gives CASSYGPTWGGELFF.